This T cell receptor beta chain is drawn from a study of blood T cells in healthy people across ages. CDR3 length: 13 amino acids. CDR1 is SGHRS, CDR2 YFSETQ, per germline. V lost 0 bases, J lost 10 bases, and 14 bases lay in between. Each donor was a healthy Caucasian individual from Russia, aged 6 to 90. Turning to this clonotype: The antigen is unknown.

Primers used in a second PCR of about 6 to 11 cycles were a sample-barcoded 5' primer and a J-beta primer mix. TCRdb redid the calling of the 5' RACE reads with MiXCR, one entry per CDR3 protein. Of hundreds of thousands of distinct CDR3 sequences detected, roughly 50% appear once; the ten largest clones hold around 32%. Overall study results and limits: A greater number of naive CD4+ cells and higher diversity distinguished long-lived donors from aged donors.

The sequenced sample consisted of blood. The origin of this receptor is a woman in her fifties or sixties in good health. J is TRBJ2-7 and V is TRBV5-1; possible D gene TRBD2, 6 bases. CDR3 bases: TGCGCCAGCAGCTTGGCTACCTCGGGAGCCCAGTACTTC. Its translation: CASSLATSGAQYF.